The subject of this entry is one TCR beta chain. The antigen remains unidentified. Germline V gene data show CDR1 as SGHRS and CDR2 as YFSETQ. V was clipped by 1 base and J by 10 bases, with 9 bases between them. The CDR3 consists of 12 residues. This record comes from a study of beta chain features in type 1 diabetes. Study-wide points: The naive, central memory and Treg TCRB repertoires showed an apparent similarity that was greater among patients than among healthy donors.

Every bit of the isolated RNA underwent reverse transcription, so sequencing read expressed TCRB transcripts. Data came from immunoSEQ multiplex PCR; TCRdb stores just in-frame clones and leaves some out. The repertoire has about 150,000 clones, more than 9.5% of them found once; the top ten carry around 2%. Input material: central memory CD4+ T cells from blood. The chain uses TRBV5-1 and TRBJ2-1; either TRBD1 or TRBD2 may fit D (5 bases each). The receptor's source is a man between 18 and 29 years old in good health. CDR3 DNA: TGCGCCAGCAGCTTGACTTGGGGGGAGCAGTTCTTC. Translating gives CASSLTWGEQFF. Based on the CDR3 plus reference TRBV5-1 and TRBJ2-1, the full variable domain is KAGVTQTPRYLIKTRGQQVTLSCSPISGHRSVSWYQQTPGQGLQFLFEYFSETQRNKGNFPGRFSGRQFSNSRSEMNVSTLELGDSALYLCASSLTWGEQFFGPGTRLTVL.